The 12 T cell receptor beta chains presented below share a single source sample, sequenced in a study of cytomegalovirus exposure and HLA in healthy donors. Clones were read by immunoSEQ multiplex PCR, and TCRdb kept only the in-frame ones, dropping some. The table shows over 200,000 clones, with roughly 87% occurring only once. Sample: PBMCs. The receptors stem from a woman aged 25 to 45 in good health and CMV-seronegative.

The CDR3 DNA reads as TGCGCCAGCAGCTTGGCCAAAGTAGGGACGGGCGAGCAGTACTTC. It is translated as CASSLAKVGTGEQYF. The V call is TRBV5-1, the J call TRBJ2-7, with D perhaps given as TRBD1 or TRBD2 (5 bases each). The germline gives CDR1 SGHRS, CDR2 YFSETQ. The CDR3 length is 15 residues. The V end lost 0 bases, the J end lost 6 bases, and 16 bases lay between the germline ends.

The chain is built from TRBV5-4 and TRBJ2-7; possibly TRBD1 or TRBD2 for D (5 bases each). Deletions cut 4 bases from V and 5 bases from J, with 22 bases between. Germline CDR1 SGHNT, CDR2 YYREEE (reference sequence). The CDR3 is 16 residues long. CDR3 loop: CASSPPITGRQNEQYF. The CDR3 region has the DNA TGTGCCAGCAGCCCCCCCATCACGGGGCGCCAGAACGAGCAGTACTTC. Full variable domain (missing parts from reference TRBV5-4 and TRBJ2-7): ETGVTQSPTHLIKTRGQQVTLRCSSQSGHNTVSWYQQALGQGPQFIFQYYREEENGRGNFPPRFSGLQFPNYSSELNVNALELDDSALYLCASSPPITGRQNEQYFGPGTRLTVT.

The CDR3 region is CASSDRTFPYEQYF. CDR3 nucleotides: TGTGCCAGCAGTGATCGGACGTTTCCCTACGAGCAGTACTTC. V is TRBV25-1 and J is TRBJ2-7, with D hard to call. CDR1 is MGHDK, CDR2 SYGVNS, per germline. Trimming took off 3 bases at V and 2 bases at J, with 11 bases between the two ends. The CDR3 is 14 residues long.

The V and J genes are TRBV6-1 and TRBJ1-3; D might be TRBD1 (6 bases). The ends were cut back, 7 bases at V and 4 bases at J, with 17 bases in the middle. The CDR3 extends over 15 amino acids. Germline CDR1 reads MNHNS; CDR2 reads SASEGT. The CDR3 DNA follows: TGTGCCAGCACCTCCCCGACAGGCTGGGGAAACACCATATATTTT. This translates into CASTSPTGWGNTIYF.

This clone occurred once. CDR3 sequence: CASSSPTITDTQYF. The CDR3, as DNA: TGTGCCAGCAGTTCCCCGACTATCACAGATACGCAGTATTTT. The chain couples TRBV6-5 to TRBJ2-3, with D maybe TRBD2 (5 bases). The germline V gene encodes CDR1 MNHEY and CDR2 SVGAGI. Trimming removed 4 bases from V and 2 bases from J, with 10 bases in between. The length of the CDR3 is 14 residues.

This chain links TRBV9 with TRBJ2-2; TRBD2 matches at 11 bases. Per germline, CDR1 SGDLS and CDR2 YYNGEE. The trim removed 3 bases at V and 8 bases at J, leaving 18 bases unmatched. The CDR3 is made up of 19 amino acids. The CDR3 region is CASSGNRGSGRASGGELFF. The DNA for the CDR3 is TGTGCCAGCAGCGGAAACAGGGGTAGCGGGAGGGCCTCAGGAGGGGAGCTGTTTTTT.

This rearrangement joins TRBV27 to TRBJ2-4, with 7 bases that match TRBD1. J was trimmed by 1 base and V by 3 bases; bases with no gene match: 12. Per germline, CDR1 MNHEY and CDR2 SMNVEV (reference sequence). This CDR3 has 18 amino acids. The CDR3, as DNA: TGTGCCAGCAGTTTGGGGGTCACAGGGGAGAGGGCCAAAAACATTCAGTACTTC. It codes for CASSLGVTGERAKNIQYF.

J is TRBJ2-5 and V is TRBV6-5; D is perhaps TRBD1 (5 bases). V was shortened by 4 bases and J by 4 bases, with 16 bases between the two germline ends. The CDR3 runs 15 residues. The germline gives CDR1 MNHEY, CDR2 SVGAGI. DNA of the CDR3: TGTGCCAGCAGTTCAATTGGGGCAGCGATAGAGACCCAGTACTTC. Amino acids: CASSSIGAAIETQYF.

The J gene is TRBJ1-1, the V gene TRBV19, with 7 nucleotides matching TRBD1. Germline CDR1 LNHDA, CDR2 SQIVND (reference sequence). The CDR3 is 14 amino acids. The J segment lost 0 bases and the V segment lost 10 bases, leaving 8 bases of the junction unmatched. The CDR3 sequence: CATTGDSLNTEAFF. For the CDR3, the DNA is TGTGCCACCACTGGGGACAGTCTGAACACTGAAGCTTTCTTT.

V is TRBV6-9 and J is TRBJ2-1; TRBD2 agrees at 10 bases. The V segment lost 4 bases and the J segment 0 bases; nucleotides outside the gene matches: 3. This CDR3 is built from 16 residues. CDR1 and CDR2 (germline): MNHGY, SVAAGI. CDR3 sequence: CASSSRTSGSYNEQFF. DNA of the CDR3: TGTGCCAGCAGTTCCCGGACTAGCGGCTCCTACAATGAGCAGTTCTTC.

The chain couples TRBV5-1 to TRBJ2-1, with D possibly TRBD1 on 5 matching bases. The CDR3 covers 14 residues. Germline-derived CDR1 and CDR2 are SGHRS and YFSETQ. The V end was cut by 7 bases, the J end by 0 bases, with 11 bases between. CDR3 sequence: CASRQLHSYNEQFF. DNA of the CDR3: TGCGCCAGCCGACAGCTTCACTCCTACAATGAGCAGTTCTTC.

This chain links TRBV4-3 with TRBJ1-3; no reliable D call. Germline CDR1 and CDR2: LGHNA and YSLEER. V shed 2 bases and J shed 4 bases, with 6 bases lying between them. This CDR3 has 13 residues. The CDR3 loop is CASSQYQGNTIYF. The CDR3 DNA follows: TGCGCCAGCAGCCAATATCAGGGAAACACCATATATTTT.